This T cell receptor (beta chain) stems from a study of cytomegalovirus exposure and HLA in healthy donors. At the level of the study: Genotyping of more than 300 donors showed that around 86% belonged to the Caucasian-associated ancestry cluster. Study observations and caveats: Listed as cytomegalovirus-associated were 150 to 200 TCR beta chains. Confirmation was obtained in vitro that a few CMV-associated chains are specific for CMV antigens. Analysis was carried out at a later point, and it linked a missense DCLRE1C variant to TCR beta V- and J-gene trimming.

On this clone: What it recognizes is unknown.

The CDR3 totals 14 residues. V was clipped by 3 bases and J by 2 bases, with 10 bases between them. Germline CDR1 and CDR2: LNHDA and SQIVND (reference sequence). The PCR had 60 Vbeta and 13 Jbeta primers. Using immunoSEQ multiplex PCR, the repertoire was profiled, and TCRdb retains in-frame clones only, with some absent. The sample shows 220,000 or so clones, roughly 84% of them seen only once. The sample consisted of PBMCs. The receptor comes from a middle-aged man in good health and CMV-seronegative. This chain links TRBV19 with TRBJ2-5, with TRBD2 as a possible D gene (5 bases). The CDR3 nucleotides read TGTGCCAGTAGTATCGGCGGGCTTCAAGAGACCCAGTACTTC. It encodes CASSIGGLQETQYF. The entire variable domain, with the rest obtained from reference TRBV19 and TRBJ2-5, is as follows: DGGITQSPKYLFRKEGQNVTLSCEQNLNHDAMYWYRQDPGQGLRLIYYSQIVNDFQKGDIAEGYSVSREKKESFPLTVTSAQKNPTAFYLCASSIGGLQETQYFGPGTRLLVL.